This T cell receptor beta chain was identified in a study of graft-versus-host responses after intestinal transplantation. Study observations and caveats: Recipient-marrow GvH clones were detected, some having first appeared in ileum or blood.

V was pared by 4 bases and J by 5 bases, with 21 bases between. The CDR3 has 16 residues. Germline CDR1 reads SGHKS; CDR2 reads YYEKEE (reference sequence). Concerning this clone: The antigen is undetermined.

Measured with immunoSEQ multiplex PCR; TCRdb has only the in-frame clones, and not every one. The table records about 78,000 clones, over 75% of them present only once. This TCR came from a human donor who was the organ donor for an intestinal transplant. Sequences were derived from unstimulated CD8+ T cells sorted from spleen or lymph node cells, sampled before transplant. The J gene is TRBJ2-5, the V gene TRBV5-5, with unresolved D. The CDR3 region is CASSPLPNRYGETQYF. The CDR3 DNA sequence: TGTGCCAGCAGCCCCCTACCAAACAGATACGGGGAGACCCAGTACTTC.